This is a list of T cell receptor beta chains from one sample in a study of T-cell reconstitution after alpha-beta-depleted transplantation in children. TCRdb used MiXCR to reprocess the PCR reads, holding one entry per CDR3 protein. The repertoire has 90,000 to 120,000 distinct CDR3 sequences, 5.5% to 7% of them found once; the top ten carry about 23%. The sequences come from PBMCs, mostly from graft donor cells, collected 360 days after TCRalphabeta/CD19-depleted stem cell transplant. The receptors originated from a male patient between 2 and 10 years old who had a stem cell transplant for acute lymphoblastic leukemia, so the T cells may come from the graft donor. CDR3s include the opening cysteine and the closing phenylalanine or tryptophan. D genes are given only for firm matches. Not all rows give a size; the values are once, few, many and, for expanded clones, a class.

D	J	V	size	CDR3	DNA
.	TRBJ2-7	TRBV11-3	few	CASSSNSGSSGGEQYF	TGTGCCAGCAGCTCCAACTCCGGGTCCTCTGGGGGCGAGCAGTACTTC
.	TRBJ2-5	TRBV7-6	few	CASSLNPRDFQETQYF	TGTGCCAGCAGCTTAAACCCGAGGGACTTCCAAGAGACCCAGTACTTC
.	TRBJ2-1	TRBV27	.	CASSLARESSYNEQFF	TGTGCCAGCAGTCTCGCCAGGGAGAGCTCCTACAATGAGCAGTTCTTC
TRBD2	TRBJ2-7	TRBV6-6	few	CASGGVPYEQYF	TGTGCCAGCGGGGGGGTTCCCTACGAGCAGTACTTC
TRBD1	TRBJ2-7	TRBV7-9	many	CASSHSWDSLSYEQYF	TGTGCCAGCAGCCACTCCTGGGACAGTCTCTCCTACGAGCAGTACTTC
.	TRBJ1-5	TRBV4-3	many	CASSHHRYSNQPQHF	TGCGCCAGCAGCCATCACAGGTATAGCAATCAGCCCCAGCATTTT
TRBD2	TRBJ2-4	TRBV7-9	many	CASSFFGNTSGSSRYF	TGTGCCAGCAGCTTCTTCGGTAATACTAGCGGGAGTTCTAGGTACTTC
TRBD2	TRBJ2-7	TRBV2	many	CASSLAVGHIYEQYF	TGTGCCAGCTCCCTAGCGGTTGGACACATCTACGAGCAGTACTTC
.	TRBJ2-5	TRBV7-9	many	CASSLALGQGKGETQYF	TGTGCCAGCAGCTTAGCGCTTGGGCAGGGGAAGGGAGAGACCCAGTACTTC
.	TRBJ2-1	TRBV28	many	CASTADNEQFF	TGTGCCAGCACGGCAGACAATGAGCAGTTCTTC
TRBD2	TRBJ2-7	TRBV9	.	CASSGSGGPHEQYF	TGTGCCAGCAGCGGTAGCGGGGGGCCCCACGAGCAGTACTTC
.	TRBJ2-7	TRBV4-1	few	CASSATTGRYEQYF	TGCGCCAGCAGCGCTACGACAGGTCGATACGAGCAGTACTTC
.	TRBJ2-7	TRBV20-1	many	CSARPPFERYKQYF	TGCAGTGCTAGACCCCCCTTCGAGAGGTACAAGCAGTACTTC
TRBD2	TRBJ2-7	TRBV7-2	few	CASSLRGLAYHYEQYF	TGTGCCAGCAGCTTAAGGGGACTAGCGTACCACTACGAGCAGTACTTC
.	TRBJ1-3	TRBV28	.	CASGLPAGIIGNTIYF	TGTGCCAGCGGGCTCCCGGCGGGTATCATTGGAAACACCATATATTTT
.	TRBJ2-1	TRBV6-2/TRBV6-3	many	CASSPPFGHNEQFF	TGTGCCAGCAGTCCCCCATTCGGTCACAATGAGCAGTTCTTC
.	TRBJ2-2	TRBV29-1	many	CSVPEGAGELFF	TGCAGCGTGCCAGAGGGGGCCGGGGAGCTGTTTTTT
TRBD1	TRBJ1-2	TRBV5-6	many	CASSFEGARINYYTF	TGTGCCAGCAGCTTCGAGGGGGCAAGAATCAATTACTACACCTTC
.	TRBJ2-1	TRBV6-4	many	CASSDSTISNEQFF	TGTGCCAGCAGTGACTCCACGATTAGCAATGAGCAGTTCTTC
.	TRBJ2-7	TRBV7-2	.	CASSPWGHEQYF	TGTGCCAGCAGCCCCTGGGGCCACGAGCAGTACTTC
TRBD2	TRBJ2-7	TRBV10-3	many	CAISESTTSGLAYEQYF	TGTGCCATCAGTGAGTCGACTACTAGCGGGCTTGCCTACGAGCAGTACTTC
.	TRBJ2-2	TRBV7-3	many	CASSSGDTGELFF	TGTGCCAGCAGCTCAGGAGACACCGGGGAGCTGTTTTTT